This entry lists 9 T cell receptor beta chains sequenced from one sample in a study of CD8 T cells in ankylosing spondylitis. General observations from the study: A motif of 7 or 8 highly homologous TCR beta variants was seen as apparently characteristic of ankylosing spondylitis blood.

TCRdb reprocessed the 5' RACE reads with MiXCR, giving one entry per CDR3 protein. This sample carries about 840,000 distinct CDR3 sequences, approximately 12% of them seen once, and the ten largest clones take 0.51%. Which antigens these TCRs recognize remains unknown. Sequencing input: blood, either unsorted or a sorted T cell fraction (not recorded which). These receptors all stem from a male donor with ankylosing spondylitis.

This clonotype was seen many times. The CDR3 DNA follows: TGCAGTGCTAACCCTCCGACAGGGAAGAAACACGAGCAGTACTTC. Its protein product is CSANPPTGKKHEQYF. V is TRBV20-1 and J is TRBJ2-7; 7 nucleotides align to TRBD1. The CDR3 extends over 15 amino acids. The junction had 14 bases not matched to a gene; V was cut back by 4 bases and J by 5 bases. Per germline, CDR1 DFQATT and CDR2 SNEGSKA (reference sequence).

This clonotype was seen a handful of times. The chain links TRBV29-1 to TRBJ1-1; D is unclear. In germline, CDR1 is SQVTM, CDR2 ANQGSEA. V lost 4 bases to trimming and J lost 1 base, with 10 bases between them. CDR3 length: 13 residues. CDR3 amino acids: CSVVGWGNTEAFF. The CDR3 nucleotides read TGCAGCGTTGTGGGATGGGGGAACACTGAAGCTTTCTTT.

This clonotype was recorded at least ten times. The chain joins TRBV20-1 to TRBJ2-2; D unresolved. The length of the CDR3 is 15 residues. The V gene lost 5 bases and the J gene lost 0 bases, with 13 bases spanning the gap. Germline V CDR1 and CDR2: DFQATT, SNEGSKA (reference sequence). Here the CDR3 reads CSARRMGSNTGELFF. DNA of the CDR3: TGCAGTGCTCGTCGGATGGGGTCGAACACCGGGGAGCTGTTTTTT.

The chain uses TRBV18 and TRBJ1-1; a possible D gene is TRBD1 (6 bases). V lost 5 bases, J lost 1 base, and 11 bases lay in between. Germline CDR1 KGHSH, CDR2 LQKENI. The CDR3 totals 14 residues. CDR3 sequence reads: CASSGTGRNTEAFF. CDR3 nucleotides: TGTGCCAGCTCAGGTACAGGGAGGAACACTGAAGCTTTCTTT. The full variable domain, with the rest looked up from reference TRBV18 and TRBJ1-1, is NAGVMQNPRHLVRRRGQEARLRCSPMKGHSHVYWYRQLPEEGLKFMVYLQKENIIDESGMPKERFSAEFPKEGPSILRIQQVVRGDSAAYFCASSGTGRNTEAFFGQGTRLTVV.

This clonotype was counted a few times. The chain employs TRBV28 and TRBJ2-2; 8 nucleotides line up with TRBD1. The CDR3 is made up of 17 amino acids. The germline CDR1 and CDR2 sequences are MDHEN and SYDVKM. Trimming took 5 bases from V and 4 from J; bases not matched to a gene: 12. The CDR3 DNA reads TGTGCCAGCAGTCCCTCCGCCGGGACAGGATTCACCGGGGAGCTGTTTTTT. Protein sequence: CASSPSAGTGFTGELFF.

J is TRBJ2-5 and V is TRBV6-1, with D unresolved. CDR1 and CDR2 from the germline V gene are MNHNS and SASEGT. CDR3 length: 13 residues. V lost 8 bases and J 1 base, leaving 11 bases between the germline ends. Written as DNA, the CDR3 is TGTGCCAGCCGGCGAAAGACCCAAGAGACCCAGTACTTC. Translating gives CASRRKTQETQYF.

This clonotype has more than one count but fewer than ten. The CDR3 nucleotides are TGCAGTGCTAGAGGGGGCAGCTCTGGAAACACCATATATTTT. This encodes CSARGGSSGNTIYF. The V call is TRBV20-1, the J call TRBJ1-3; tentatively, D is TRBD1 (5 bases). The CDR3 length is 14 residues. V shed 1 base and J shed 0 bases, with 7 bases lying between them. Per the germline V gene, CDR1 is DFQATT and CDR2 is SNEGSKA (reference sequence).

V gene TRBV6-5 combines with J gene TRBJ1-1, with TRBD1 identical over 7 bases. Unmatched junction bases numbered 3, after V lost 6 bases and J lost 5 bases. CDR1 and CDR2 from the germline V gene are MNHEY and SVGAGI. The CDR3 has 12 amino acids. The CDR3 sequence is CASRRRGTEAFF. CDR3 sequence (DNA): TGTGCCAGCAGACGCAGGGGGACTGAAGCTTTCTTT.

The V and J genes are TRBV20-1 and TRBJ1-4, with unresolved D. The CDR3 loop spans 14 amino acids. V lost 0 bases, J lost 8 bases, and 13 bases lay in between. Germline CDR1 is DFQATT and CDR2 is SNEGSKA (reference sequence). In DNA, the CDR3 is TGCAGTGCTAGAGAGGACCTAGGGCGGGAAAAACTGTTTTTT. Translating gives CSAREDLGREKLFF.